The 29 T cell receptor beta chains presented below share a single source sample, sequenced in a study of blood T cell repertoires in COVID-19. Profiling relied on immunoSEQ multiplex PCR, and the TCRdb table lists in-frame clones only, not all of them. The repertoire has about 64,000 clones, roughly 88% of them found once; the top ten carry less than 2%. Sequences were obtained from peripheral blood. All receptors derive from a human donor in a cohort sampled during active COVID-19.

This chain connects TRBV2 to TRBJ1-6; D is undetermined. Germline CDR1 reads SNHLY; CDR2 reads FYNNEI. The CDR3 spans 13 residues. Trimming took off 5 bases at V and 6 bases at J, with 8 bases between the two ends. The CDR3 protein is CASSLQFNSPLHF. The CDR3, as DNA: TGTGCCAGCAGTCTTCAGTTTAATTCACCCCTCCACTTT.

The rearrangement uses TRBV7-3 and TRBJ2-1; D may be TRBD2 (5 bases). V lost 3 bases, J lost 9 bases, and 15 bases lay in between. CDR1 SGHTA and CDR2 FQGTGA come from the germline V gene. The CDR3 sequence is 14 residues long. CDR3 protein: CASSLSAGNREQFF. As DNA, the CDR3 is TGTGCCAGCAGCTTGAGCGCCGGGAACCGTGAGCAGTTCTTC.

The chain is built from TRBV20-1 and TRBJ2-5, with TRBD1 identical over 8 bases. Losses at the gene ends were 3 bases for V and 1 base for J; bases not matched to a gene: 1. The CDR3 covers 13 residues. Per germline, CDR1 DFQATT and CDR2 SNEGSKA (reference sequence). CDR3 region: CSASTGGQETQYF. As DNA, the CDR3 is TGCAGTGCTAGTACAGGGGGCCAAGAGACCCAGTACTTC.

The chain's CDR3 is CASMQGRYGYTF. DNA for the CDR3: TGTGCCAGCATGCAGGGCCGCTATGGCTACACCTTC. The V call is TRBV28, the J call TRBJ1-2; the D gene is possibly TRBD1 (5 bases). V was pared by 7 bases and J by 4 bases, with 10 bases between. Germline assignment: CDR1 MDHEN and CDR2 SYDVKM. The CDR3 is made up of 12 amino acids.

The chain is built from TRBV7-2 and TRBJ2-5, with a tentative D call TRBD1 (5 bases). The V gene's germline CDR1 is SGHTA and CDR2 FQGNSA. The CDR3 is 13 amino acids. The V gene lost 5 bases and the J gene lost 12 bases, with 19 bases spanning the gap. CDR3 residues: CASSHDRDRAKYF. CDR3 DNA sequence: TGTGCCAGCAGCCACGATAGAGACAGAGCAAAGTACTTC.

The CDR3 DNA is TGTGCCAGCCGTAGGGGCAGGACTGAAGCTTTCTTT. Translation gives CASRRGRTEAFF. This chain links TRBV27 with TRBJ1-1, with D possibly being TRBD1 (5 bases). The CDR3 extends over 12 amino acids. Germline-derived CDR1 and CDR2 are MNHEY and SMNVEV (reference sequence). Trimming took 8 bases from V and 5 from J, leaving 12 bases between them.

The chain uses TRBV19 and TRBJ1-2, with TRBD1 matching over 9 bases. Germline loops: CDR1 LNHDA, CDR2 SQIVND (reference sequence). The ends lost 5 bases at V and 1 base at J; junction bases unmatched: 8. CDR3 size: 16 residues. CDR3 sequence reads: CASSLTPGQGNYGYTF. The CDR3 DNA sequence: TGTGCCAGTAGTTTGACGCCGGGACAGGGTAACTATGGCTACACCTTC.

This rearrangement joins TRBV14 to TRBJ2-3, with TRBD1 identical over 8 bases. The CDR3 runs to 15 residues. Germline assignment: CDR1 SGHDN and CDR2 FVKESK. Trimming removed 4 bases from V and 2 bases from J; junction bases left unmatched: 5. CDR3 sequence reads: CASSLQGVHTDTQYF. Here the CDR3 DNA reads TGTGCCAGCAGCCTACAGGGGGTGCACACAGATACGCAGTATTTT. Based on the CDR3 plus reference TRBV14 and TRBJ2-3, the full variable domain is EAGVTQFPSHSVIEKGQTVTLRCDPISGHDNLYWYRRVMGKEIKFLLHFVKESKQDESGMPNNRFLAERTGGTYSTLKVQPAELEDSGVYFCASSLQGVHTDTQYFGPGTRLTVL.

The chain links TRBV10-1 to TRBJ1-2, with unresolved D. The CDR3 extends over 14 amino acids. V was clipped by 2 bases and J by 4 bases, with 11 bases between them. The germline CDR1 and CDR2 sequences are WNHNN and SYGVQD (reference sequence). The CDR3 sequence is CASSETGFGYGYTF. In nucleotides, the CDR3 is TGCGCCAGCAGTGAGACCGGGTTCGGCTATGGCTACACCTTC.

The chain carries TRBV5-1 and TRBJ2-2; 11 bases line up with TRBD2. Germline values: CDR1 SGHRS, CDR2 YFSETQ. This CDR3 spans 15 amino acids. J lost 4 bases, V lost 5 bases, and 4 bases had no gene match. CDR3 loop: CASRLAGVVTGELFF. The CDR3, as DNA: TGCGCCAGCAGACTAGCGGGAGTTGTCACCGGGGAGCTGTTTTTT.

V and J are TRBV7-9 and TRBJ2-2, with TRBD2 matching over 11 bases. The germline V gene encodes CDR1 SEHNR and CDR2 FQNEAQ (reference sequence). CDR3 length: 16 amino acids. V trimming: 2 bases; J trimming: 10 bases; junction bases outside the gene matches: 9. The CDR3 region is CASSLILAGVPAELFF. The DNA of the CDR3 is TGTGCCAGCAGCTTAATACTAGCGGGAGTGCCGGCGGAGCTGTTTTTT.

The V and J genes are TRBV5-6 and TRBJ1-4; unclear D gene. In germline, CDR1 is SGHDT, CDR2 YYEEEE. CDR3 length equals 12 residues. Trimming took off 4 bases at V and 8 bases at J, with 9 bases between the two ends. DNA for the CDR3: TGTGCCAGCAGCCGCAAGAGGGAAAAACTGTTTTTT. Protein product: CASSRKREKLFF.

V gene TRBV25-1 combines with J gene TRBJ2-5; 8 bases agree with TRBD2. V was clipped by 5 bases and J by 5 bases; unmatched bases: 13. The CDR3 extends over 16 amino acids. Germline V gene lookup returns CDR1 MGHDK and CDR2 SYGVNS. This CDR3 reads CASSRRRAGAGETQYF. The CDR3 DNA follows: TGTGCCAGCAGTCGAAGAAGAGCGGGAGCGGGTGAGACCCAGTACTTC. Based on the CDR3 plus reference TRBV25-1 and TRBJ2-5, the full variable domain is EADIYQTPRYLVIGTGKKITLECSQTMGHDKMYWYQQDPGMELHLIHYSYGVNSTEKGDLSSESTVSRIRTEHFPLTLESARPSHTSQYLCASSRRRAGAGETQYFGPGTRLLVL.

This sequence joins TRBV7-9 and TRBJ2-7; the match to TRBD1 covers 9 bases. CDR1 and CDR2 from the germline V gene are SEHNR and FQNEAQ (reference sequence). CDR3 size: 12 residues. V was clipped by 6 bases and J by 6 bases; unmatched bases: 3. In DNA form, the CDR3 reads TGTGCCAGCAGACAGGGGGCGGGCGAGCAGTACTTC. Protein sequence: CASRQGAGEQYF.

This sequence joins TRBV29-1 and TRBJ2-2, with D possibly TRBD2 on 6 matching bases. Trimming took off 6 bases at V and 1 base at J, with 15 bases between the two ends. The germline CDR1 and CDR2 sequences are SQVTM and ANQGSEA. The CDR3 is made up of 15 amino acids. The CDR3 sequence: CSVRAGTGNTGELFF. The CDR3 bases are TGCAGCGTCAGGGCGGGAACAGGGAACACCGGGGAGCTGTTTTTT.

The chain is built from TRBV5-6 and TRBJ1-1; 9 nucleotides line up with TRBD1. CDR3 length equals 18 residues. The V and J ends lost 3 bases and 2 bases, in that order; junction bases with no gene match: 14. Germline loops: CDR1 SGHDT, CDR2 YYEEEE. CDR3 amino acids: CASSWGPTGGTINTEAFF. DNA for the CDR3: TGTGCCAGCAGCTGGGGACCGACAGGGGGAACGATAAACACTGAAGCTTTCTTT.

This clone was recorded only once. CDR3 in DNA: TGTGCCAGCAGCTTGGTAACAGGGTCTAGGACAGATACGCAGTATTTT. This gives the protein CASSLVTGSRTDTQYF. J is TRBJ2-3 and V is TRBV5-4; D possibly corresponds to TRBD1 (6 bases). Germline V gene data show CDR1 as SGHNT and CDR2 as YYREEE (reference sequence). CDR3 length: 16 residues. The germline V and J ends were trimmed by 0 bases and 3 bases, with 14 bases remaining between them.

A single count supports this clone. This rearrangement joins TRBV10-3 to TRBJ2-7; 7 bases map to TRBD1. Germline V gene sequence: CDR1 ENHRY, CDR2 SYGVKD. This CDR3 region has 11 residues. V trimming: 10 bases; J trimming: 7 bases; junction bases outside the gene matches: 7. CDR3 protein: CANGQADEQYF. DNA for the CDR3: TGTGCCAACGGACAGGCAGATGAGCAGTACTTC.

This clone was seen only once. V usage is TRBV24-1 and J usage is TRBJ2-7; D possibly corresponds to TRBD1 (5 bases). V lost 4 bases, J lost 3 bases, and 12 bases lay in between. Germline loops: CDR1 KGHDR, CDR2 SFDVKD. CDR3 size: 14 residues. CDR3 amino acids: CATSESGWGYEQYF. The CDR3 DNA is TGTGCCACCAGTGAATCAGGGTGGGGCTACGAGCAGTACTTC.

J is TRBJ1-1 and V is TRBV5-5; perhaps TRBD1 as D (5 bases). The CDR3 has 13 residues. From germline, CDR1 is SGHKS and CDR2 YYEKEE (reference sequence). V was pared by 4 bases and J by 2 bases, with 9 bases between. The CDR3 loop reads CASSPGDNTEAFF. CDR3 in DNA: TGTGCCAGCAGCCCGGGGGACAACACTGAAGCTTTCTTT.

V is TRBV6-5 and J is TRBJ1-5; no definite D call. CDR3 length: 12 residues. With 6 bases removed from V and 1 base from J, the gap between germline ends came to 4 bases. From germline, CDR1 is MNHEY and CDR2 SVGAGI. DNA for the CDR3: TGTGCCAGCAGCGTAAGCAATCAGCCCCAGCATTTT. It encodes CASSVSNQPQHF.

The chain carries TRBV3-1 (or the pseudogene TRBV3-2) and TRBJ1-1; maybe TRBD1 (5 bases). This CDR3 is built from 13 residues. Germline lookup yields CDR1 LGHDT and CDR2 YNNKEL (reference sequence). V lost 1 base and J lost 4, with 7 bases in between. The CDR3 DNA follows: TGTGCCAGCAGCCAAGTCCAGGGCACTGAAGCTTTCTTT. This codes for CASSQVQGTEAFF.

This rearrangement joins TRBV11-3 to TRBJ2-1; D is perhaps TRBD2 (6 bases). V was cut by 3 bases and J by 4 bases, with 10 bases left in between. Germline V lookup: CDR1 SGHNT, CDR2 YENEEA. The CDR3 spans 14 residues. The CDR3 region has the DNA TGTGCCAGCAGCTTCGAGGCGGGGTACAATGAGCAGTTCTTC. Translated, it gives CASSFEAGYNEQFF.

This rearrangement joins TRBV11-3 to TRBJ2-1, with TRBD1 matching over 11 bases. J gave up 1 base and V 1 base, and 6 bases lay outside the gene matches. The CDR3 runs to 18 residues. The germline gives CDR1 SGHNT, CDR2 YENEEA. The CDR3 region is CASSLGSGTGGSYNEQFF. CDR3 in DNA: TGTGCCAGCAGCTTAGGGTCGGGGACAGGGGGATCCTACAATGAGCAGTTCTTC.

V gene TRBV6-2 or TRBV6-3 combines with J gene TRBJ1-3; D unclear. This CDR3 has 14 amino acids. Looked up from germline, CDR1 is MNHEY and CDR2 is SVGEGT. Trimming took 2 bases from V and 0 from J, leaving 5 bases between them. The DNA of the CDR3 is TGTGCCAGCAGTTACGACACCTCTGGAAACACCATATATTTT. This sequence encodes CASSYDTSGNTIYF.

J is TRBJ2-7 and V is TRBV29-1; possibly TRBD2 for D (5 bases). There are 11 residues in the CDR3. CDR1 and CDR2 from the germline V gene are SQVTM and ANQGSEA. V lost 6 bases to trimming and J lost 3 bases, with 9 bases between them. The CDR3 nucleotides are TGCAGCGTGAGGGCCAACTACGAGCAGTACTTC. This gives the protein CSVRANYEQYF.

The chain has TRBV29-1 and TRBJ1-5; D not resolved. V was cut by 4 bases and J by 1 base, with 5 bases left in between. This CDR3 is 12 amino acids long. Germline lookup yields CDR1 SQVTM and CDR2 ANQGSEA. The chain's CDR3 is CSVGASNQPQHF. The CDR3 DNA reads TGCAGCGTTGGGGCAAGCAATCAGCCCCAGCATTTT. Together with reference TRBV29-1 and TRBJ1-5, the CDR3 gives the full variable domain: SAVISQKPSRDICQRGTSLTIQCQVDSQVTMMFWYRQQPGQSLTLIATANQGSEATYESGFVIDKFPISRPNLTFSTLTVSNMSPEDSSIYLCSVGASNQPQHFGDGTRLSIL.

The rearrangement uses TRBV15 and TRBJ1-1; TRBD1 agrees at 10 bases. V gave up 9 bases and J gave up 5 bases; unmatched junction bases: 18. The CDR3 is made up of 17 amino acids. CDR1 is LNHNV, CDR2 YYDKDF, per germline (reference sequence). The CDR3: CATTLVWGQGMMTEAFF. The CDR3 DNA follows: TGTGCCACTACCTTAGTGTGGGGACAGGGGATGATGACTGAAGCTTTCTTT. The variable domain in full, completed from reference TRBV15 and TRBJ1-1, reads DAMVIQNPRYQVTQFGKPVTLSCSQTLNHNVMYWYQQKSSQAPKLLFHYYDKDFNNEADTPDNFQSRRPNTSFCFLDIRSPGLGDTAMYLCATTLVWGQGMMTEAFFGQGTRLTVV.

The V call is TRBV3-1 (or the pseudogene TRBV3-2), the J call TRBJ2-5, with 12 bases fitting TRBD2. The CDR3 is 17 residues long. Germline assignment: CDR1 LGHDT and CDR2 YNNKEL (reference sequence). V gave up 0 bases and J gave up 5 bases; unmatched junction bases: 7. The CDR3 coding sequence is TGTGCCAGCAGCCAAGACCCTAGCGGGAGGGCCTGGGAGACCCAGTACTTC. Its translation: CASSQDPSGRAWETQYF.